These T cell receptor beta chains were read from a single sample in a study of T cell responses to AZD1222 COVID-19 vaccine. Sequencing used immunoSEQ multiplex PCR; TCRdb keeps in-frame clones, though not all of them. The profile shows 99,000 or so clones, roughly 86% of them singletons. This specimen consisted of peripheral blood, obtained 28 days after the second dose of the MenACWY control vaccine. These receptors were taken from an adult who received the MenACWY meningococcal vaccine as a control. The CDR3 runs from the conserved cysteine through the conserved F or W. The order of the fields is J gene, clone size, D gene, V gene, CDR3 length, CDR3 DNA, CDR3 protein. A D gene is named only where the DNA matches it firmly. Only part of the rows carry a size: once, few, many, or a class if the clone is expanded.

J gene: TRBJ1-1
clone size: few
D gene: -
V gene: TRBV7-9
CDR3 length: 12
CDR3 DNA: TGTGCCAGCAGCTTAGTAGACAGTGAAGCTTTCTTT
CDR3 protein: CASSLVDSEAFF

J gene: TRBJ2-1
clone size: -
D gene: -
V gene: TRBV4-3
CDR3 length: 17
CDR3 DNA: TGCGCCAGCAGCCAAGATCGGTCACAGGGTAGGTTCAATGAGCAGTTCTTC
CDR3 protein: CASSQDRSQGRFNEQFF

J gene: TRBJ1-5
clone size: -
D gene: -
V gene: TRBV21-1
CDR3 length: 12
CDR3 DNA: TGTGCCAGCAGCAAAGTGTCCGGGGTCAAGCATTTT
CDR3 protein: CASSKVSGVKHF

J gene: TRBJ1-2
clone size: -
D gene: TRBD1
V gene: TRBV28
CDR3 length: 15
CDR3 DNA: TGTGCCAGCAGCACGACAGGGGGCGCTAAGAATGGCTACACCTTC
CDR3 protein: CASSTTGGAKNGYTF

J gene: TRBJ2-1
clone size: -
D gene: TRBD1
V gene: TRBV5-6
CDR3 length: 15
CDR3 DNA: TGTGCCAGCAGCTTGGCCAGGGGGCTAGGCAATGAGCAGTTCTTC
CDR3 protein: CASSLARGLGNEQFF

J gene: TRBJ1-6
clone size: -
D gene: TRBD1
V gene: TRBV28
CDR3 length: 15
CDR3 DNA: TGTGCCAGCAGATCTGGGACAGGGCACAATTCACCCCTCCACTTT
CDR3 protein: CASRSGTGHNSPLHF

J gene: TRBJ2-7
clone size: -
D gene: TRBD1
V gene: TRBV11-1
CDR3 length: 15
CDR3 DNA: TGTGCCAGCAGCCCGGGACAGGGGCACTCCTACGAGCAGTACTTC
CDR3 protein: CASSPGQGHSYEQYF

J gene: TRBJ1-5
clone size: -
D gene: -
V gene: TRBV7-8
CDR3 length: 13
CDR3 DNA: TGTGCCAGCAGCTTATTTGCCGATCAGCCCCAGCATTTT
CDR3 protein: CASSLFADQPQHF

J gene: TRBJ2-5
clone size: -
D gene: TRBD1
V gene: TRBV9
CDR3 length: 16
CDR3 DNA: TGTGCCAGCAGCGCCAGCGACAGGGGGCGACAAGAGACCCAGTACTTC
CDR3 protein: CASSASDRGRQETQYF

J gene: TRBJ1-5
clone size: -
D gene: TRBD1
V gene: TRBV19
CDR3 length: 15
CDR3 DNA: TGTGCCAGTAGTAGCGGACAGGGGAGGTTTCAGCCCCAGCATTTT
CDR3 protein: CASSSGQGRFQPQHF

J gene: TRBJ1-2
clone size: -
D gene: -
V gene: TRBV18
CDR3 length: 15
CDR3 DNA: TGTGCCAGCTCACCACGGCAGGGAGACCTATATGGCTACACCTTC
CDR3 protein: CASSPRQGDLYGYTF

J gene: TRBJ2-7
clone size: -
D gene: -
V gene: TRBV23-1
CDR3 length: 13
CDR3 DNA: TGCGCCAGCAGTCAGGACCACTCCTACGAGCAGTACTTC
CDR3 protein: CASSQDHSYEQYF

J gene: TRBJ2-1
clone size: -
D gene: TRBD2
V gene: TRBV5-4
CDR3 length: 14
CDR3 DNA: TGTGCCAGCAGCTTGGTGTCAGGGAGGGGTGAGCAGTTCTTC
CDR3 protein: CASSLVSGRGEQFF

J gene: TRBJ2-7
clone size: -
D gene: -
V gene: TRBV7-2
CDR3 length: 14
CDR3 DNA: TGTGCCAGCAGCTTACGACGGGGGCTCTACGAGCAGTACTTC
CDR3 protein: CASSLRRGLYEQYF

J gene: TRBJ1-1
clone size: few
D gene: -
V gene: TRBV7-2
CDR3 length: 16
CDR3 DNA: TGTGCCAGCAGCTTAGCACCCGGGCTGTCGAACACTGAAGCTTTCTTT
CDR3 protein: CASSLAPGLSNTEAFF

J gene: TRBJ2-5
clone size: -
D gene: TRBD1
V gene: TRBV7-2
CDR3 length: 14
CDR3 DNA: TGTGCCAGCAGCTTAAGCAGGGGGCAAGAGACCCAGTACTTC
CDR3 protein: CASSLSRGQETQYF

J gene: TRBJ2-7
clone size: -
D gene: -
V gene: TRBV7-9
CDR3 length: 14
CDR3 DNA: TGTGCCAGCAGCCCCTCGGGGGCCCCCTACGAGCAGTACTTC
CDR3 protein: CASSPSGAPYEQYF

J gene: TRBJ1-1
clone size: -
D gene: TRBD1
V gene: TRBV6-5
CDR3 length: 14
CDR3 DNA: TGTGCCAGCAGTCAGAGGGACAGCAGCACTGAAGCTTTCTTT
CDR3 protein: CASSQRDSSTEAFF

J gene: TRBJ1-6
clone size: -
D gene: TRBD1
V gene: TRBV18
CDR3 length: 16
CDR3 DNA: TGTGCCAGCTCCCGACAGGGAGCGGGCTATAATTCACCCCTCCACTTT
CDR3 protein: CASSRQGAGYNSPLHF

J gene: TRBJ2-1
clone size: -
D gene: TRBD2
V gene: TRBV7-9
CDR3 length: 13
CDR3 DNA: TGTGCCAGCAGCTCCGGACTAGCCAATGAGCAGTTCTTC
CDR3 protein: CASSSGLANEQFF

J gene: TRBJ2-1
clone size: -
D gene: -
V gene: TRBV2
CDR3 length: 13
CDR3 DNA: TGTGCCAGCAGTCAGGAAAGGGACGGTGAGCAGTTCTTC
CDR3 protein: CASSQERDGEQFF

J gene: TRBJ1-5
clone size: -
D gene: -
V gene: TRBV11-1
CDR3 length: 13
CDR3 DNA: TGTGCCAGCAGCTTGACAGCTGATCAGCCCCAGCATTTT
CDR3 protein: CASSLTADQPQHF

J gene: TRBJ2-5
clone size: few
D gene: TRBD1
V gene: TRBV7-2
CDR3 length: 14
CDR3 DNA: TGTGCCAGCAGCAGACGACAGGGGAGTGAGACCCAGTACTTC
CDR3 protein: CASSRRQGSETQYF

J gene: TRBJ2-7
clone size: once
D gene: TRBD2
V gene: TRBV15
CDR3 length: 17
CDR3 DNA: TGTGCCACCAGCAGAGATAGTGGCGGGGGGTTCTCCTACGAGCAGTACTTC
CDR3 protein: CATSRDSGGGFSYEQYF

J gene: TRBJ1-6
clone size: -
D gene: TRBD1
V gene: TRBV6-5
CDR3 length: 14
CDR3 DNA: TGTGCCAGCAGTTCTGACAGGGGGCTCGCACCCCTCCACTTT
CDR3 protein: CASSSDRGLAPLHF

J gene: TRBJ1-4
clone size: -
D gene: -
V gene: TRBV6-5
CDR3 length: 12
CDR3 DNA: TGTGCCAGTAGGCAAGCTAATGAAAAACTGTTTTTT
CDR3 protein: CASRQANEKLFF

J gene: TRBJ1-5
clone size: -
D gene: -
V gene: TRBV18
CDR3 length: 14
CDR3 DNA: TGTGCCAGCTCTGCGGGGGTTCGCAATCAGCCCCAGCATTTT
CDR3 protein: CASSAGVRNQPQHF

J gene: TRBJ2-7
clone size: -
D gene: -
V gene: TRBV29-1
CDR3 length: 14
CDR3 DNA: TGCAGCATTGGGCCCGGGGCAGGGCTATACGAGCAGTACTTC
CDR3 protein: CSIGPGAGLYEQYF

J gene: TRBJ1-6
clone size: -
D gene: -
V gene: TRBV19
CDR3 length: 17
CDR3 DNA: TGTGCCAGTAGTATAGGAGGGGCCGGACCGAATAATTCACCCCTCCACTTT
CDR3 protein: CASSIGGAGPNNSPLHF